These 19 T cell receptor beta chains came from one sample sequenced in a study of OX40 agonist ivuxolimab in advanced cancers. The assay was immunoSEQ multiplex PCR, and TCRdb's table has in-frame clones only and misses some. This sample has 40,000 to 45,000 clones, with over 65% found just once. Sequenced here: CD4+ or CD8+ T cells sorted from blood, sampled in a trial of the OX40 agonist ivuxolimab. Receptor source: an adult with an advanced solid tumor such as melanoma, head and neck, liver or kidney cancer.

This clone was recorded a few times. CDR3 region: CASREVGQGVNEQFF. CDR3 DNA: TGTGCCAGCAGGGAAGTGGGACAGGGGGTCAATGAGCAGTTCTTC. The chain employs TRBV27 and TRBJ2-1; 11 bases are a match to TRBD1. Per the germline V gene, CDR1 is MNHEY and CDR2 is SMNVEV (reference sequence). V dropped 6 bases and J dropped 6; count of bases not matched to a gene: 7. The CDR3 contains 15 residues.

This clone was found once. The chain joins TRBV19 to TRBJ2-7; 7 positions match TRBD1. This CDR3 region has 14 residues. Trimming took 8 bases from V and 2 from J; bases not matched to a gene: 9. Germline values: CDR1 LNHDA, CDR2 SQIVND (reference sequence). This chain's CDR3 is CASSTGFWAYEQYF. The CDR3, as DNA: TGTGCCAGTTCGACAGGGTTCTGGGCCTACGAGCAGTACTTC.

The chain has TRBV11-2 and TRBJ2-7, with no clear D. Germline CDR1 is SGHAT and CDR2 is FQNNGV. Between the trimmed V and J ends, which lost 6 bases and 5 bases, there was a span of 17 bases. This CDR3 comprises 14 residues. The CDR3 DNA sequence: TGTGCCAGCAGAGCCCCTGGACCTCTAAACGAGCAGTACTTC. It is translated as CASRAPGPLNEQYF.

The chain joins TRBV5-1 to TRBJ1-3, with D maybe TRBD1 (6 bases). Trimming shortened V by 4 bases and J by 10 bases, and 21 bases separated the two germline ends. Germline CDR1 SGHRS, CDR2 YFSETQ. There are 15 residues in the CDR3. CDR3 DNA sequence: TGCGCCAGCAGCACCAATGGGGGCAAGCCGGGGACCATATATTTT. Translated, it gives CASSTNGGKPGTIYF. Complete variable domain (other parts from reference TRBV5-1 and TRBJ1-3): KAGVTQTPRYLIKTRGQQVTLSCSPISGHRSVSWYQQTPGQGLQFLFEYFSETQRNKGNFPGRFSGRQFSNSRSEMNVSTLELGDSALYLCASSTNGGKPGTIYFGEGSWLTVV.

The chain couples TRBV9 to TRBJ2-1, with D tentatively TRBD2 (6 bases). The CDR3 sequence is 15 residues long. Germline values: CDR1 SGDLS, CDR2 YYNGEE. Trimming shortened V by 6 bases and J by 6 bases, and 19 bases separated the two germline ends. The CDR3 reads CASTEEGLAFNEQFF. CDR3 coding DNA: TGTGCCAGCACCGAAGAGGGGCTAGCGTTCAATGAGCAGTTCTTC.

The DNA of the CDR3 is TGTGCCAGCAGCTTAGACGTTGGCGGCCCCGGGGAGCTGTTTTTT. Protein: CASSLDVGGPGELFF. The V gene is TRBV7-2, the J gene TRBJ2-2; D remains unclear. The ends were cut back, 1 base at V and 6 bases at J, with 12 bases in the middle. This CDR3 spans 15 amino acids. The germline CDR1 and CDR2 sequences are SGHTA and FQGNSA.

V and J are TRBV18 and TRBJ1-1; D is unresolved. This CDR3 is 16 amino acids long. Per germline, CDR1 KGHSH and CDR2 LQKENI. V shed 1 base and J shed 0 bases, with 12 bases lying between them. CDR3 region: CASSPRRADMNTEAFF. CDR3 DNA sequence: TGTGCCAGCTCACCACGGAGGGCTGACATGAACACTGAAGCTTTCTTT.

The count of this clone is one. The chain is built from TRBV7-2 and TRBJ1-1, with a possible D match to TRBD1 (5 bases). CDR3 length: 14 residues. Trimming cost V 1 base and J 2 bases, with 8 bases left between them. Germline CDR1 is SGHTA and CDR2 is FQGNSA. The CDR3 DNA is TGTGCCAGCAGCTTAGAGGGGAGAAACACTGAAGCTTTCTTT. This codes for CASSLEGRNTEAFF.

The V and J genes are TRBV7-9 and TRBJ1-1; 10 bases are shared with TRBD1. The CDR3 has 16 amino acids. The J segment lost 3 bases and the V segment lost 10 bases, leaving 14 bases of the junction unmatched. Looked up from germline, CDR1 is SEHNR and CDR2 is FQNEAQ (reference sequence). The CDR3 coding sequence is TGTGCCACCTCGGGACAGGGGCTCCCGGGGGACACTGAAGCTTTCTTT. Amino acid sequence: CATSGQGLPGDTEAFF.

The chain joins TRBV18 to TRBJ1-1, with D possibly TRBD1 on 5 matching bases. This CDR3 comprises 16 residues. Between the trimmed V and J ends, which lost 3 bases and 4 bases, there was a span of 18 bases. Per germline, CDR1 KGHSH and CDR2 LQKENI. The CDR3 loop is CASSPTRGEGTTEAFF. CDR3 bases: TGTGCCAGCTCACCTACAAGGGGAGAAGGTACCACTGAAGCTTTCTTT.

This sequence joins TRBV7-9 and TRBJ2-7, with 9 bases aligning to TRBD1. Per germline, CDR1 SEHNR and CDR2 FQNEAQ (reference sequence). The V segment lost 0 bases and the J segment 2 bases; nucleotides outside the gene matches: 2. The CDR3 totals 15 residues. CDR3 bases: TGTGCCAGCAGCTTAGCGGGGACAGGGACCTACGAGCAGTACTTC. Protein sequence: CASSLAGTGTYEQYF.

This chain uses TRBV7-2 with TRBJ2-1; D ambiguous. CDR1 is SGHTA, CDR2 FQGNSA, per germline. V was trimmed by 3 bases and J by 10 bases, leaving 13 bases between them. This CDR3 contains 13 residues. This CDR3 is CASSLRLPVEQFF. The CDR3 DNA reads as TGTGCCAGCAGCTTGCGACTTCCCGTGGAGCAGTTCTTC.

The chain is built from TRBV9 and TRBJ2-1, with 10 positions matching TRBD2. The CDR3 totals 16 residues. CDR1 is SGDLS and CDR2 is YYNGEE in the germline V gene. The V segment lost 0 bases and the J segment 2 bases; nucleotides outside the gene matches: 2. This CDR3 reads CASSVGAGGPYNEQFF. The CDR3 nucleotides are TGTGCCAGCAGCGTAGGAGCGGGAGGGCCCTACAATGAGCAGTTCTTC.

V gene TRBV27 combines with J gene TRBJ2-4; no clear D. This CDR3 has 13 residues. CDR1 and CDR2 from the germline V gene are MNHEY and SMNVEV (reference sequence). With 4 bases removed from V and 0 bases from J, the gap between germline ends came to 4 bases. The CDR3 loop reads CASSSLAKNIQYF. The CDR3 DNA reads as TGTGCCAGCAGTTCGTTAGCCAAAAACATTCAGTACTTC.

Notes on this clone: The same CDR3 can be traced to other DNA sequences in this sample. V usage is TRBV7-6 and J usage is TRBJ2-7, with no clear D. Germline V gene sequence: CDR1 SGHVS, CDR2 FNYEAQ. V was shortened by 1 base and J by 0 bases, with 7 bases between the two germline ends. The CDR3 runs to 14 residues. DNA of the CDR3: TGTGCCAGCAGCTTAGTGGCCAGCTCCTACGAGCAGTACTTC. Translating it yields CASSLVASSYEQYF.

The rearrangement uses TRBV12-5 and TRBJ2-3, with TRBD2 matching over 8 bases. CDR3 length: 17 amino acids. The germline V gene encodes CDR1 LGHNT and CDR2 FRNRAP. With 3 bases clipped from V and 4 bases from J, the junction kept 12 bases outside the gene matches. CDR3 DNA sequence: TGTGCTAGTGGTTTATACCGGGGGGGGGTTTACCCAGATACGCAGTATTTT. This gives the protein CASGLYRGGVYPDTQYF.

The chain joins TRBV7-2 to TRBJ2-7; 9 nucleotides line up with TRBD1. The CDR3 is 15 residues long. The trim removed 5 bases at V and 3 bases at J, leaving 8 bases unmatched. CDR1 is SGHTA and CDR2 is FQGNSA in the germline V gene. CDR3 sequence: CASSRRGQGDYEQYF. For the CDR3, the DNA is TGTGCCAGCAGCCGAAGGGGACAGGGCGACTACGAGCAGTACTTC.

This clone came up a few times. The CDR3 spells CASSIPGQGGGEAFF. As DNA, the CDR3 is TGTGCCAGTAGTATACCGGGACAGGGTGGCGGTGAAGCTTTCTTT. The J gene is TRBJ1-1, the V gene TRBV19, with 9 nucleotides matching TRBD1. Trimming took 2 bases from V and 7 from J; bases not matched to a gene: 8. Germline V gene data show CDR1 as LNHDA and CDR2 as SQIVND (reference sequence). The CDR3 loop spans 15 amino acids.

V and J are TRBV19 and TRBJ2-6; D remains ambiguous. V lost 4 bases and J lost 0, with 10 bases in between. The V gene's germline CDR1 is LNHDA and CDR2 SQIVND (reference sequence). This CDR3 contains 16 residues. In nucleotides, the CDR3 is TGTGCCAGTAGTAGCTTAGAGGTCTCTGGGGCCAACGTCCTGACTTTC. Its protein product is CASSSLEVSGANVLTF. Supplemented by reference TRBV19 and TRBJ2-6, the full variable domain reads DGGITQSPKYLFRKEGQNVTLSCEQNLNHDAMYWYRQDPGQGLRLIYYSQIVNDFQKGDIAEGYSVSREKKESFPLTVTSAQKNPTAFYLCASSSLEVSGANVLTFGAGSRLTVL.